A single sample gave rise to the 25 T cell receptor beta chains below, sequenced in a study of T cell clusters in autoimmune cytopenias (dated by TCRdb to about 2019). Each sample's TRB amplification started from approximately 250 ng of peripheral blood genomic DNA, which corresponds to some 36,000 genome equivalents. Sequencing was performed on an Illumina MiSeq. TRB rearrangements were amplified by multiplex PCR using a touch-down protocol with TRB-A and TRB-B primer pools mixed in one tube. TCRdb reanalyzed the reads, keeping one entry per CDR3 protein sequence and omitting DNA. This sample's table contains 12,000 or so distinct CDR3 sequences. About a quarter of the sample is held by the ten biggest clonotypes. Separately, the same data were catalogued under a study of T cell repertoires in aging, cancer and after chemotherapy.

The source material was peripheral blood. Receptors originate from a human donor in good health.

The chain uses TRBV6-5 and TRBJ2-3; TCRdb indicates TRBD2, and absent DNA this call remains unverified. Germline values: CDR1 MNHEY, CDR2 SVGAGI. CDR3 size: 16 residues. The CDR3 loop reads CASSAGRGGRTDTQYF.

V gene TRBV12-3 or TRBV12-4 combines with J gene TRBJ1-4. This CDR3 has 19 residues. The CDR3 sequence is CASRPSRGLRRTTNEKLFF.

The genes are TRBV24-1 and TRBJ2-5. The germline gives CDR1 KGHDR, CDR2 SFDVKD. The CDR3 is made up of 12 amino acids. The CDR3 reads CATSGVGETQYF.

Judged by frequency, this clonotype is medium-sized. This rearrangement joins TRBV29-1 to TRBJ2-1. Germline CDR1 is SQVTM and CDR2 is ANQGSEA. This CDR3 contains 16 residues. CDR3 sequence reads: CSVEAQTVRSYNEQFF.

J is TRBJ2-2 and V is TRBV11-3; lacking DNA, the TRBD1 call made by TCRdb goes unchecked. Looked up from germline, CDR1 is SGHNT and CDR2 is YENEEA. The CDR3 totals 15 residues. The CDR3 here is CASRTGGANTGELFF.

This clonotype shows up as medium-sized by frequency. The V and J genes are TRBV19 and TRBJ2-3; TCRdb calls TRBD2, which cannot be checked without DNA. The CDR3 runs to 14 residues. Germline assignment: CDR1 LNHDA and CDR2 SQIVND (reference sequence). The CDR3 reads CASSSGGGTDTQYF.

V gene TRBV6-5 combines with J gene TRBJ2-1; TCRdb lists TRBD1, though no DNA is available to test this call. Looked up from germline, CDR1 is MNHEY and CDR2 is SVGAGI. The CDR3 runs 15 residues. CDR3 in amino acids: CASSYTGDSHNEQFF.

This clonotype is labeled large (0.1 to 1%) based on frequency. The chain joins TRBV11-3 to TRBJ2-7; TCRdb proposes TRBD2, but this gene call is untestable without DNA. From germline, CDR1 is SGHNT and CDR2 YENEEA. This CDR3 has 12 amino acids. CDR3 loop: CASSPGGYEQYF. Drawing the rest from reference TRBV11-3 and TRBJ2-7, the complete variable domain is EAGVVQSPRYKIIEKKQPVAFWCNPISGHNTLYWYLQNLGQGPELLIRYENEEAVDDSQLPKDRFSAERLKGVDSTLKIQPAELGDSAVYLCASSPGGYEQYFGPGTRLTVT.

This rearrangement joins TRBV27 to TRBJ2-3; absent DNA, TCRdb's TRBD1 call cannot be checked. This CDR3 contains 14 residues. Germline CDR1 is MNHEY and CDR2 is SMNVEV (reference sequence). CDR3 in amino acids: CASSSAGGTDTQYF.

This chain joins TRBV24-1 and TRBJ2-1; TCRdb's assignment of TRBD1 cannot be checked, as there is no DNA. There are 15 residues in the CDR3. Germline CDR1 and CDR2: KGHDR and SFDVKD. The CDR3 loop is CATSDRGESYNEQFF.

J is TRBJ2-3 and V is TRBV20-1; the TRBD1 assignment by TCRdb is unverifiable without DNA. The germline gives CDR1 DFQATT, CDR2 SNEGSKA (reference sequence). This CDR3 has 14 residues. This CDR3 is CSAHRTGSTDTQYF.

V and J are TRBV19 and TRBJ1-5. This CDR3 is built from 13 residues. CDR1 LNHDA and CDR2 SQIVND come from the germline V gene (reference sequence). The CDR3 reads CASSIVGNQPQHF.

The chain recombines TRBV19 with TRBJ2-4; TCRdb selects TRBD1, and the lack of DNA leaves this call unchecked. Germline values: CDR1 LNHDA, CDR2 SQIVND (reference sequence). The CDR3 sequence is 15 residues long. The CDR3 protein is CASSIGPGAKNIQYF.

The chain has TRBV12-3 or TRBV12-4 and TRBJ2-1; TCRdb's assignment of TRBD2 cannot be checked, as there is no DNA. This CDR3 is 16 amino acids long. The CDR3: CASSFLTGGVDNEQFF.

The CDR3 here is CASRGGFGTDTQYF. The V call is TRBV6-5, the J call TRBJ2-3; checking the TCRdb D call of TRBD1 is not possible without DNA. This CDR3 is 14 amino acids long. Germline lookup yields CDR1 MNHEY and CDR2 SVGAGI.

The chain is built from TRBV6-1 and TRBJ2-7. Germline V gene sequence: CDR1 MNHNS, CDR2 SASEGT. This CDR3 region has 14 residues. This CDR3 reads CASSLEEGPYEQYF.

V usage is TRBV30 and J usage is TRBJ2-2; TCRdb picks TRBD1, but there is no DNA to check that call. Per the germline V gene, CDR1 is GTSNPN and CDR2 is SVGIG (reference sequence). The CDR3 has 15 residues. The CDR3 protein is CAWRKPTGNTGELFF.

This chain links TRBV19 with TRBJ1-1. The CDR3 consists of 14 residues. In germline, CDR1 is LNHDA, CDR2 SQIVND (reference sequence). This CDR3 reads CASSIGSGFPEAFF. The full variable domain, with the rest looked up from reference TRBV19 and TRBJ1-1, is DGGITQSPKYLFRKEGQNVTLSCEQNLNHDAMYWYRQDPGQGLRLIYYSQIVNDFQKGDIAEGYSVSREKKESFPLTVTSAQKNPTAFYLCASSIGSGFPEAFFGQGTRLTVV.

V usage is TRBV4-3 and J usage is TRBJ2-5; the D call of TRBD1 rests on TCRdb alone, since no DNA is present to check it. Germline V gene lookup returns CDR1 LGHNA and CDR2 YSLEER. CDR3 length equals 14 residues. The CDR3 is CASSQGQGAETQYF.

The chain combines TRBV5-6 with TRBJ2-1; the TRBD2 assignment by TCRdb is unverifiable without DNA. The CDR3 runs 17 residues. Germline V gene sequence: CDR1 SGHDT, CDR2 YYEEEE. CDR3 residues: CASSYPGTSGVYNEQFF. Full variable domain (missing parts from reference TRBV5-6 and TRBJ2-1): DAGVTQSPTHLIKTRGQQVTLRCSPKSGHDTVSWYQQALGQGPQFIFQYYEEEERQRGNFPDRFSGHQFPNYSSELNVNALLLGDSALYLCASSYPGTSGVYNEQFFGPGTRLTVL.

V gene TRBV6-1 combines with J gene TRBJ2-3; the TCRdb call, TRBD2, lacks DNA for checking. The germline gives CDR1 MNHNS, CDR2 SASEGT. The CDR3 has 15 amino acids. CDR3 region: CASSELALVPDTQYF.

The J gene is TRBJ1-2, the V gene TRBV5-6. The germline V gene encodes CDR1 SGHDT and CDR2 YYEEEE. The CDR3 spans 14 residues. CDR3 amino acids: CASSFPTLESGYTF.

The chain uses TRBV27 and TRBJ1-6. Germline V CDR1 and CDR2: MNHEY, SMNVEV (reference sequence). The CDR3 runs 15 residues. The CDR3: CASRSLGSYNSPLHF.

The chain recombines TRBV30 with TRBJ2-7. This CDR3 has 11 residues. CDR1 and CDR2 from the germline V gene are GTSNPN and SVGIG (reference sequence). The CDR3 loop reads CAWSVSSEQYF.

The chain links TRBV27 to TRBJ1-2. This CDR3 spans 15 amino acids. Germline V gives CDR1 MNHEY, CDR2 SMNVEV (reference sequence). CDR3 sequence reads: CASSPGIGLDGGYTF.